A selection of T cell receptor beta chains follows, all from one sample in a study of cytomegalovirus exposure and HLA in healthy donors. Generated by immunoSEQ multiplex PCR, the TCRdb table keeps only in-frame clones and is missing some. The table records 85,000 to 90,000 clones, about 85% of them present only once. The sample was PBMCs. The receptors come from a middle-aged man in good health and CMV-seropositive. Both conserved end residues are part of each CDR3. The order of the fields is J gene, V gene, D gene, clone size, CDR3 protein, CDR3 DNA. D genes are given only for firm matches. Size tells how often a clone was seen (once, few, many) or the class of an expanded clone, and some rows leave it out.

j_gene: TRBJ1-2; v_gene: TRBV28; d_gene: .; abundance: .; CDR3aa: CASSLHRFTYGYTF; CDR3nt: TGTGCCAGCAGTTTACACAGGTTCACCTATGGCTACACCTTC
j_gene: TRBJ2-5; v_gene: TRBV4-2; d_gene: .; abundance: .; CDR3aa: CASSPTDQETQYF; CDR3nt: TGTGCCAGCAGCCCGACAGATCAAGAGACCCAGTACTTC
j_gene: TRBJ2-4; v_gene: TRBV4-1; d_gene: TRBD2; abundance: .; CDR3aa: CASSQDGTSGGGGNIQYF; CDR3nt: TGCGCCAGCAGCCAAGATGGGACTAGCGGCGGTGGGGGAAACATTCAGTACTTC
j_gene: TRBJ1-5; v_gene: TRBV10-1; d_gene: .; abundance: .; CDR3aa: CASSERRDQPQHF; CDR3nt: TGCGCCAGCAGTGAAAGGAGAGATCAGCCCCAGCATTTT
j_gene: TRBJ2-7; v_gene: TRBV25-1; d_gene: .; abundance: .; CDR3aa: CASSMGASYEQYF; CDR3nt: TGTGCCAGCAGTATGGGGGCCTCCTACGAGCAGTACTTC
j_gene: TRBJ1-1; v_gene: TRBV6-5; d_gene: .; abundance: .; CDR3aa: CASSELSAEAFF; CDR3nt: TGTGCCAGCAGTGAATTATCGGCTGAAGCTTTCTTT
j_gene: TRBJ2-7; v_gene: TRBV5-1; d_gene: .; abundance: .; CDR3aa: CASSSGALSYEQYF; CDR3nt: TGCGCCAGCAGCTCAGGGGCCCTTTCCTACGAGCAGTACTTC
j_gene: TRBJ2-7; v_gene: TRBV6-1; d_gene: .; abundance: .; CDR3aa: CASRPGTLVGEQYF; CDR3nt: TGTGCCAGCAGGCCCGGGACACTGGTGGGAGAGCAGTACTTC
j_gene: TRBJ1-4; v_gene: TRBV11-2; d_gene: .; abundance: .; CDR3aa: CASSLSLGALGEKLFF; CDR3nt: TGTGCCAGCAGCTTAAGTTTGGGGGCCCTTGGTGAAAAACTGTTTTTT
j_gene: TRBJ2-5; v_gene: TRBV5-5; d_gene: TRBD1; abundance: .; CDR3aa: CASSTGGTETQYF; CDR3nt: TGTGCCAGCAGCACAGGGGGTACCGAGACCCAGTACTTC
j_gene: TRBJ1-1; v_gene: TRBV28; d_gene: .; abundance: .; CDR3aa: CASSLVGPTEAFF; CDR3nt: TGTGCCAGCAGTCTGGTGGGGCCCACTGAAGCTTTCTTT
j_gene: TRBJ2-7; v_gene: TRBV13; d_gene: TRBD1; abundance: .; CDR3aa: CASSTAQGSYEQYF; CDR3nt: TGTGCCAGCAGCACCGCACAGGGGTCCTACGAGCAGTACTTC
j_gene: TRBJ1-1; v_gene: TRBV12-5; d_gene: TRBD1; abundance: few; CDR3aa: CASGGQGAAHTEAFF; CDR3nt: TGTGCTAGTGGTGGACAGGGGGCTGCGCACACTGAAGCTTTCTTT
j_gene: TRBJ1-2; v_gene: TRBV6-6; d_gene: .; abundance: .; CDR3aa: CASSRQETNYGYTF; CDR3nt: TGTGCCAGCAGCCGACAGGAAACTAACTATGGCTACACCTTC
j_gene: TRBJ1-1; v_gene: TRBV29-1; d_gene: TRBD1; abundance: .; CDR3aa: CSIRTGTEAFF; CDR3nt: TGCAGCATTCGGACAGGGACCGAAGCTTTCTTT
j_gene: TRBJ2-3; v_gene: TRBV28; d_gene: TRBD1; abundance: .; CDR3aa: CASRRDSYPDTQYF; CDR3nt: TGTGCCAGCAGGAGGGACAGTTACCCAGATACGCAGTATTTT
j_gene: TRBJ1-4; v_gene: TRBV11-2; d_gene: .; abundance: few; CDR3aa: CASSLVSPKLFF; CDR3nt: TGTGCCAGCAGCTTAGTTAGCCCAAAACTGTTTTTT
j_gene: TRBJ1-3; v_gene: TRBV19; d_gene: .; abundance: .; CDR3aa: CASSILGNTIYF; CDR3nt: TGTGCCAGTAGTATTCTGGGAAACACCATATATTTT
j_gene: TRBJ2-1; v_gene: TRBV27; d_gene: .; abundance: .; CDR3aa: CASSLAQVPRGEQFF; CDR3nt: TGTGCCAGCAGTTTAGCGCAGGTTCCTAGGGGTGAGCAGTTCTTC
j_gene: TRBJ1-2; v_gene: TRBV13; d_gene: .; abundance: .; CDR3aa: CASSLGGGRGFYTF; CDR3nt: TGTGCCAGCAGCTTAGGCGGGGGGAGGGGATTCTACACCTTC
j_gene: TRBJ2-7; v_gene: TRBV7-3; d_gene: .; abundance: .; CDR3aa: CASSLTAGYEQYF; CDR3nt: TGTGCCAGCAGCTTAACGGCAGGCTACGAGCAGTACTTC
j_gene: TRBJ2-3; v_gene: TRBV19; d_gene: TRBD2; abundance: .; CDR3aa: CASRGLAGLTDTQYF; CDR3nt: TGTGCCAGTAGGGGCCTAGCGGGACTCACAGATACGCAGTATTTT
j_gene: TRBJ2-7; v_gene: TRBV7-9; d_gene: TRBD1; abundance: .; CDR3aa: CASSPRGQGSYEQYF; CDR3nt: TGTGCCAGCAGCCCAAGGGGACAGGGGAGCTACGAGCAGTACTTC
j_gene: TRBJ1-6; v_gene: TRBV5-6; d_gene: .; abundance: .; CDR3aa: CASSLMGSGANSPLHF; CDR3nt: TGTGCCAGCAGCTTGATGGGTTCTGGGGCTAATTCACCCCTCCACTTT
j_gene: TRBJ2-7; v_gene: TRBV5-6; d_gene: .; abundance: .; CDR3aa: CASSLVRGSYEQYF; CDR3nt: TGTGCCAGCAGCTTGGTTCGGGGTTCCTACGAGCAGTACTTC
j_gene: TRBJ2-1; v_gene: TRBV10-3; d_gene: TRBD1; abundance: .; CDR3aa: CAISEGDRYNEQFF; CDR3nt: TGTGCCATCAGTGAAGGGGACAGGTACAATGAGCAGTTCTTC
j_gene: TRBJ2-7; v_gene: TRBV11-3; d_gene: TRBD2; abundance: .; CDR3aa: CASSLPPWTSGKYEQYF; CDR3nt: TGTGCCAGCAGCTTACCGCCCTGGACTAGCGGGAAATACGAGCAGTACTTC
j_gene: TRBJ2-3; v_gene: TRBV7-9; d_gene: .; abundance: .; CDR3aa: CASRRISTDTQYF; CDR3nt: TGTGCCAGTAGAAGAATAAGTACAGATACGCAGTATTTT
j_gene: TRBJ2-7; v_gene: TRBV6-1; d_gene: TRBD1; abundance: .; CDR3aa: CASSVLLRGPEQYF; CDR3nt: TGTGCCAGCAGTGTATTACTCAGGGGGCCCGAGCAGTACTTC
j_gene: TRBJ1-3; v_gene: TRBV4-2; d_gene: .; abundance: few; CDR3aa: CASSPGAGRSGNTIYF; CDR3nt: TGTGCCAGCTCCCCAGGGGCAGGCCGCTCTGGAAACACCATATATTTT
j_gene: TRBJ2-5; v_gene: TRBV27; d_gene: .; abundance: .; CDR3aa: CASSPTVSLRETQYF; CDR3nt: TGTGCCAGCAGCCCCACAGTCTCGCTGCGAGAGACCCAGTACTTC
j_gene: TRBJ2-1; v_gene: TRBV6-6; d_gene: TRBD1; abundance: .; CDR3aa: CATGTVAGEQFF; CDR3nt: TGTGCCACTGGGACAGTGGCTGGGGAGCAGTTCTTC
j_gene: TRBJ2-5; v_gene: TRBV14; d_gene: TRBD1; abundance: .; CDR3aa: CASSHNLGGPTQYF; CDR3nt: TGTGCCAGCAGCCATAACCTAGGGGGCCCTACCCAGTACTTC
j_gene: TRBJ1-6; v_gene: TRBV25-1; d_gene: .; abundance: .; CDR3aa: CASSAPGYNSPLHF; CDR3nt: TGTGCCAGCAGTGCCCCAGGTTACAATTCACCCCTCCACTTT
j_gene: TRBJ2-3; v_gene: TRBV5-1; d_gene: .; abundance: .; CDR3aa: CASSWIEGGGTDTQYF; CDR3nt: TGCGCCAGCAGCTGGATTGAGGGGGGGGGCACAGATACGCAGTATTTT
j_gene: TRBJ2-6; v_gene: TRBV5-5; d_gene: .; abundance: .; CDR3aa: CASSLDIRYSGANVLTF; CDR3nt: TGTGCCAGCAGCTTAGACATCCGATACTCTGGGGCCAACGTCCTGACTTTC
j_gene: TRBJ1-1; v_gene: TRBV4-1; d_gene: .; abundance: .; CDR3aa: CASSQVDRNTEAFF; CDR3nt: TGCGCCAGCAGCCAAGTGGACAGGAACACTGAAGCTTTCTTT
j_gene: TRBJ2-5; v_gene: TRBV6-6; d_gene: TRBD1; abundance: .; CDR3aa: CASRRSETGKETQYF; CDR3nt: TGTGCCAGCAGGAGATCGGAGACAGGGAAGGAGACCCAGTACTTC
j_gene: TRBJ1-3; v_gene: TRBV10-3; d_gene: .; abundance: medium-sized; CDR3aa: CAIVADSGNTIYF; CDR3nt: TGTGCCATCGTTGCGGACTCTGGAAACACCATATATTTT
j_gene: TRBJ1-6; v_gene: TRBV7-9; d_gene: .; abundance: .; CDR3aa: CASSPRSSYNSPLHF; CDR3nt: TGTGCCAGCAGCCCGAGGAGCTCCTATAATTCACCCCTCCACTTT
j_gene: TRBJ1-3; v_gene: TRBV6-1; d_gene: .; abundance: .; CDR3aa: CASSAAMAGSSGNTIYF; CDR3nt: TGTGCCAGCAGTGCGGCTATGGCAGGCAGCTCTGGAAACACCATATATTTT
j_gene: TRBJ2-5; v_gene: TRBV7-9; d_gene: TRBD1; abundance: .; CDR3aa: CASSFWTGPLGETQYF; CDR3nt: TGTGCCAGCAGCTTCTGGACAGGCCCTTTAGGGGAGACCCAGTACTTC
j_gene: TRBJ2-2; v_gene: TRBV28; d_gene: .; abundance: once; CDR3aa: CASSLPSARADTGELFF; CDR3nt: TGTGCCAGCAGCCTGCCTAGCGCCAGGGCGGACACCGGGGAGCTGTTTTTT
j_gene: TRBJ2-3; v_gene: TRBV27; d_gene: .; abundance: .; CDR3aa: CASSLSLLSSDTDTQYF; CDR3nt: TGTGCCAGCAGTTTAAGTTTGTTATCTAGCGACACAGATACGCAGTATTTT
j_gene: TRBJ1-2; v_gene: TRBV5-1; d_gene: .; abundance: .; CDR3aa: CASSLQGDGYTF; CDR3nt: TGCGCCAGCAGCTTACAGGGAGATGGCTACACCTTC
j_gene: TRBJ1-2; v_gene: TRBV7-8; d_gene: .; abundance: .; CDR3aa: CASTRGGPNYGYTF; CDR3nt: TGTGCCAGCACCCGGGGAGGACCTAACTATGGCTACACCTTC
j_gene: TRBJ2-3; v_gene: TRBV4-1; d_gene: .; abundance: .; CDR3aa: CASSQDWGRDTQYF; CDR3nt: TGCGCCAGCAGCCAAGATTGGGGGAGGGATACGCAGTATTTT
j_gene: TRBJ2-3; v_gene: TRBV11-3; d_gene: TRBD2; abundance: .; CDR3aa: CASSFGGVTDTQYF; CDR3nt: TGTGCCAGCAGCTTTGGGGGGGTCACAGATACGCAGTATTTT
j_gene: TRBJ1-2; v_gene: TRBV6-5; d_gene: .; abundance: .; CDR3aa: CASWAGSYGYTF; CDR3nt: TGTGCCAGTTGGGCAGGTTCCTATGGCTACACCTTC
j_gene: TRBJ2-7; v_gene: TRBV5-1; d_gene: TRBD2; abundance: .; CDR3aa: CASSLSGGSYEQYF; CDR3nt: TGCGCCAGCAGCTTGAGCGGGGGGTCCTACGAGCAGTACTTC